Presented here are 10 T cell receptor beta chains from one specimen sequenced in a study of blood T cells in healthy people across ages. Combining a sample-barcoded 5' primer with a J-beta primer mix, a second PCR ran for about 7 to 12 cycles. TCRdb used MiXCR to reprocess the 5' RACE reads, holding one entry per CDR3 protein. The repertoire holds around 800,000 distinct CDR3 sequences, with around a quarter as singletons. These same data were also listed under a study on T cells of mothers and their children.

Source material: blood. The receptors were gathered from a boy aged 5-17 years in good health.

Only a few counts were recorded for this clonotype. This chain connects TRBV12-3 or TRBV12-4 to TRBJ2-1; 7 nucleotides agree with TRBD1. J lost 8 bases, V lost 6 bases, and 10 bases had no gene match. CDR3 length equals 14 residues. This CDR3 is CASRVDRVGDEQFF. As DNA, the CDR3 is TGTGCCAGCAGAGTCGACAGGGTAGGCGATGAGCAGTTCTTC.

This clonotype was seen a few times. This CDR3 reads CASTDGLWGSPLHF. For the CDR3, the DNA is TGTGCCAGCACCGACGGGCTTTGGGGTTCACCCCTCCACTTT. The rearrangement uses TRBV5-5 and TRBJ1-6; no reliable D call. The germline V gene encodes CDR1 SGHKS and CDR2 YYEKEE (reference sequence). CDR3 length: 14 amino acids. V lost 6 bases and J lost 9, with 16 bases in between.

The chain combines TRBV11-2 with TRBJ2-5; 9 positions match TRBD1. The end of the DNA is better explained by TRBJ2-1, so the J call may be wrong. The CDR3 has 16 amino acids. Germline lookup yields CDR1 SGHAT and CDR2 FQNNGV. CDR3 residues: CASSLGGQGPLDEQFF. The CDR3 DNA reads as TGTGCCAGCAGCTTAGGGGGACAGGGCCCTCTGGATGAGCAGTTCTTC.

This clonotype was recorded a few times. This chain uses TRBV13 with TRBJ2-4; 12 nucleotides line up with TRBD1. In germline, CDR1 is PRHDT, CDR2 FYEKMQ (reference sequence). The CDR3 has 16 amino acids. J lost 9 bases, V lost 1 base, and 7 bases had no gene match. CDR3 sequence reads: CASSLAPGTGGGIQYF. The CDR3 coding sequence is TGTGCCAGCAGCTTAGCCCCCGGGACAGGGGGCGGCATTCAGTACTTC.

The table lists this clonotype with a few counts. This sequence joins TRBV6-5 and TRBJ1-2, with a weak D call TRBD1 (6 bases). CDR3 length: 13 amino acids. V shed 10 bases and J shed 5 bases, with 17 bases lying between them. Germline loops: CDR1 MNHEY, CDR2 SVGAGI. The CDR3 nucleotides read TGTGCCATCCGAGGGGGGGCAGGTTATGGCTACACCTTC. Encoded protein: CAIRGGAGYGYTF.

This clonotype was seen only once. This sequence joins TRBV5-5 and TRBJ2-7, with 9 bases aligning to TRBD1. CDR1 and CDR2 (germline): SGHKS, YYEKEE (reference sequence). There are 14 residues in the CDR3. The J segment lost 10 bases and the V segment lost 4 bases, leaving 12 bases of the junction unmatched. The CDR3 sequence: CASSPIWGQGFQYF. DNA of the CDR3: TGTGCCAGCAGCCCCATCTGGGGACAGGGTTTCCAGTACTTC.

In this sample, this clonotype turned up a few times. The V call is TRBV10-3, the J call TRBJ2-7, with 9 bases lining up with TRBD1. Germline V lookup: CDR1 ENHRY, CDR2 SYGVKD. The V and J ends lost 7 bases and 7 bases, in that order; junction bases with no gene match: 11. This CDR3 comprises 14 residues. CDR3 sequence: CAINLRDREGEQYF. The CDR3 bases are TGTGCCATCAACCTCCGGGACAGGGAGGGAGAGCAGTACTTC.

This clonotype occurred a few times. The chain employs TRBV10-3 and TRBJ2-5, with D possibly being TRBD1 or TRBD2 (6 bases each). The better agreement between TRBJ2-7 and the DNA end casts doubt on the J call. The germline CDR1 and CDR2 sequences are ENHRY and SYGVKD. The CDR3 is made up of 13 amino acids. The CDR3, as DNA: TGTGCCACGAACCAAGGGGGGTCCTACGAGCAGTACTTC. Protein: CATNQGGSYEQYF.

The chain has TRBV2 and TRBJ2-2; 7 bases map to TRBD1. Germline V lookup: CDR1 SNHLY, CDR2 FYNNEI. This CDR3 comprises 16 residues. The V segment lost 5 bases and the J segment 1 base; nucleotides outside the gene matches: 7. CDR3 sequence: CASSRFRDRNTGELFF. Here the CDR3 DNA reads TGTGCCAGCAGTCGTTTCCGGGACAGGAACACCGGGGAGCTGTTTTTT.

This chain connects TRBV6-2 or TRBV6-3 to TRBJ2-1; 12 nucleotides match TRBD2. The CDR3 sequence is 19 residues long. After removal of 5 bases from V and 7 bases from J, the junction contained 18 bases not matched to a gene. The V gene's germline CDR1 is MNHEY and CDR2 SVGEGT. The chain's CDR3 is CASSPPGSLTLAGGNEQFF. CDR3 nucleotide sequence: TGTGCCAGCAGTCCTCCCGGTTCCCTTACCCTAGCGGGGGGGAATGAGCAGTTCTTC.